The entry below describes one T cell receptor beta chain. Its target antigen remains unknown. No base quality values were provided; no much bigger clone lies one nucleotide off. The sequencer listed for this sample is Illumina NovaSeq 6000. Using 5'RACE with constant-segment primers, TCRalpha and TCRbeta cDNA libraries were constructed, with sample barcodes and unique molecular identifiers added in the process. RNA was extracted from every sample with Trizol reagent. Amplification of the libraries took two PCR steps, and the second step added a second sample barcode plus Illumina TruSeq adapters. The libraries were sequenced on an Illumina NovaSeq using 2 x 150 bp paired-end reads. The study's own analysis went as follows. The reads were demultiplexed and collapsed into UMI-guided consensus sequences using migec v1.2.7. Using mixcr v2.1.11, UMI consensuses were aligned to TRA and TRB V and J templates and then assembled into clonotypes. A clonotype was counted as expanded or contracted only if both edgeR and NoisET called the change significant, with noise models trained on biological replicates. For edgeR calls, the cutoffs were a false discovery rate-adjusted p below 0.01 and a log2 fold-change threshold of 1. As an exploratory analysis of dynamics, PCA with hierarchical clustering was applied to max-normalized trajectories of the 1000 most abundant clonotypes. Each responding clone was given a CD4 or CD8 phenotype based on the CD4+ and CD8+ repertoires, which had been sequenced separately. Using fastp trimming at Q25 and MiXCR clonotype assembly, TCRdb reanalyzed the public sequencing data and kept in-frame beta chains. CDR3 protein duplicates are merged, each entry listing the most common genes and DNA. The V and J calls follow TCRdb's processing rather than the paper's. Recorded for this sample are some 57,000 distinct CDR3 sequences; over 9% of them occurred a single time. The leading ten clones occupy 20% to 25% of the sample.

Ficoll-Paque density gradient centrifugation was used to isolate PBMCs. Taken from the germline V gene, the CDR1 and CDR2 loops are MNHEY and SVGEGT. Deletion took 6 bases off V and 1 base off J, with a span of 13 bases between the germline ends. The CDR3 runs 15 amino acids, cysteine and phenylalanine included. Solely the CDR3 DNA is kept, with 45 bases framed from the first base. The data stem from a study of T-cell memory formation after mild COVID-19 (dated by TCRdb to about 2021). Regarding the study in general: TCR sequence clusters from the two donors were largely donor specific. In a couple of donors, T-cell clones that expanded and contracted after mild COVID-19 were tracked by sequencing TCRalpha and TCRbeta repertoires over time. The cohort was made up of two young adult volunteers, one female and one male, who were previously healthy. On the study overall, not on this receptor specifically: Contracting CD4+ clones were located mainly in the CM and EM memory subsets, whereas CD8+ clones were found to be enriched in EMRA. SARS-CoV-2 specificity of the second-wave clones peaking on day 37 was not confirmed. Some responding clones were detected in pre-infection memory, suggesting pre-existing cross-reactive memory T cells joined the SARS-CoV-2 response. Balanced CD4/CD8 phenotypes were observed for clones contracting from day 15 to 85, whereas a bias towards CD4+ was observed for a second wave of clones expanding from day 15 to 37. The study covered only two mild cases, and larger cohorts including severe cases with pre-infection samples were considered necessary.

The receptor was isolated from a man younger than 35 who had mild COVID-19 (a few samples of this study predate the infection). The sample titles of this study are shuffled in the database, so cell type and time point are left out; the donor was told from shared clones. Sequenced material: PBMCs or a T cell subset sorted from them (not recorded which). The chain is encoded by TRBV6-2 or TRBV6-3 joined to TRBJ1-3; tentative D gene TRBD1, with 5 bases matching. The CDR3 reads CASSLTEPSGNTIYF. The DNA sequence is TGTGCCAGCAGCCTGACAGAGCCTTCTGGAAACACCATATATTTT.